These T cell receptor beta chains were read from a single sample in a study of T cell repertoires in cytomegalovirus infection. TCRdb independently ran MiXCR on the reads; one entry per CDR3 protein. The table lists 150,000 to 200,000 distinct CDR3 sequences, over 13% of them singletons. The sequenced material came from PBMCs. The receptors were gathered from a human donor in good health (CMV status not recorded). Some clones in this sample may be carry-over from other donors' samples. The CDR3 runs from the conserved cysteine through the conserved F or W. A D gene is named only where the DNA matches it firmly. Clone size appears in some rows only: once, few, many, or a class for an expanded clone.

j_gene: TRBJ1-1; d_gene: .; v_gene: TRBV7-2; abundance: many; CDR3aa: CASSLAQREAEAFF; CDR3nt: TGTGCCAGCAGCTTAGCGCAGAGGGAGGCTGAAGCTTTCTTT
j_gene: TRBJ2-7; d_gene: .; v_gene: TRBV7-3; abundance: many; CDR3aa: CASSFRRGYEQYF; CDR3nt: TGTGCCAGCAGCTTTAGGAGGGGCTACGAGCAGTACTTC
j_gene: TRBJ2-5; d_gene: TRBD1; v_gene: TRBV7-6; abundance: .; CDR3aa: CASSVDRVQETQYF; CDR3nt: TGTGCCAGCAGCGTGGACAGGGTCCAAGAGACCCAGTACTTC
j_gene: TRBJ2-7; d_gene: .; v_gene: TRBV6-6; abundance: many; CDR3aa: CASSYMTGETYEQYF; CDR3nt: TGTGCCAGCAGTTACATGACGGGAGAGACCTACGAGCAGTACTTC
j_gene: TRBJ1-4; d_gene: TRBD1; v_gene: TRBV29-1; abundance: .; CDR3aa: CSVYHRGDNEKLFF; CDR3nt: TGCAGCGTTTACCACAGGGGAGACAATGAAAAACTGTTTTTT
j_gene: TRBJ1-4; d_gene: .; v_gene: TRBV7-2; abundance: many; CDR3aa: CASSLSGGEKLFF; CDR3nt: TGTGCCAGCAGCCTCTCGGGGGGCGAAAAACTGTTTTTT
j_gene: TRBJ1-1; d_gene: .; v_gene: TRBV29-1; abundance: .; CDR3aa: CSVRTAMNTEAFF; CDR3nt: TGCAGCGTCAGGACAGCAATGAACACTGAAGCTTTCTTT
j_gene: TRBJ2-2; d_gene: .; v_gene: TRBV5-5; abundance: few; CDR3aa: CASSLVAGTGELFF; CDR3nt: TGTGCCAGCAGCTTGGTTGCGGGAACCGGGGAGCTGTTTTTT
j_gene: TRBJ2-4; d_gene: TRBD1; v_gene: TRBV25-1; abundance: .; CDR3aa: CASSVLTGGAKNIQYF; CDR3nt: TGTGCCAGCAGTGTACTGACAGGGGGTGCCAAAAACATTCAGTACTTC
j_gene: TRBJ2-3; d_gene: .; v_gene: TRBV7-2; abundance: many; CDR3aa: CASSYSRTDTQYF; CDR3nt: TGTGCCAGCAGCTACAGTCGGACAGATACGCAGTATTTT